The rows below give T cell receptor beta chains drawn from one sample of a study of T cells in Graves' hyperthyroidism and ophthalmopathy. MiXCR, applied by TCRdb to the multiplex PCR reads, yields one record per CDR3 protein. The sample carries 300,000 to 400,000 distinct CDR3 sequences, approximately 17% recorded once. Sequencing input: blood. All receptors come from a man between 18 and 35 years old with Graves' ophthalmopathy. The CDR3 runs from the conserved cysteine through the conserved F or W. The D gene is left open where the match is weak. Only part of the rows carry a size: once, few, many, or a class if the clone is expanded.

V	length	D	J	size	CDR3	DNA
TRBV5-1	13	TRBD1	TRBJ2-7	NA	CASSLGDRVVQYF	TGCGCCAGCAGCTTGGGGGACAGGGTTGTGCAGTACTTC
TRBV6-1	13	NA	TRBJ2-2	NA	CASRAPRTGELFF	TGTGCCAGCCGAGCCCCGCGCACCGGGGAGCTGTTTTTT
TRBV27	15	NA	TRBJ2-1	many	CASSLRWAESNEQFF	TGTGCCAGCAGTTTAAGGTGGGCGGAGAGCAATGAGCAGTTCTTC
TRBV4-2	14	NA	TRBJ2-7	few	CASSLDSQNYEQYF	TGTGCCAGCAGCCTGGACAGCCAAAACTACGAGCAGTACTTC
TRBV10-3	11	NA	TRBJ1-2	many	CAISGVNGYTF	TGTGCCATCAGTGGAGTCAACGGCTACACCTTC
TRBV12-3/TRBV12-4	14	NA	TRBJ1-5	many	CASRVGLGNQPQHF	TGTGCCAGCAGGGTGGGGCTGGGTAATCAGCCCCAGCATTTT
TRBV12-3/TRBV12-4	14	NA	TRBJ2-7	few	CASRRTRRSYEQYF	TGTGCCAGCAGGCGGACACGGCGCTCCTACGAGCAGTACTTC
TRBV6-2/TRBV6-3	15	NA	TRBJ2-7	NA	CASSPWGRVFHEQYF	TGTGCCAGCAGTCCTTGGGGCAGGGTGTTCCACGAGCAGTACTTC
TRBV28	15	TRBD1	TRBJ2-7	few	CASSGTGTGSYEQYF	TGTGCCAGCAGTGGTACCGGGACAGGGTCCTACGAGCAGTACTTC
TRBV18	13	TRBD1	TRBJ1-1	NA	CAVPGGANTEAFF	TGTGCTGTCCCAGGGGGCGCGAACACTGAAGCTTTCTTT
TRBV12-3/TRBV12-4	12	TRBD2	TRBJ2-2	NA	CASSRGDRELFF	TGTGCCAGCAGTCGGGGGGACCGGGAGCTGTTTTTT
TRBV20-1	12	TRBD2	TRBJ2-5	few	CSARGGSETQYF	TGCAGTGCTAGGGGGGGGTCAGAGACCCAGTACTTC
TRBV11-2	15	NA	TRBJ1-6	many	CASSSGTFYNSPLHF	TGTGCCAGCAGCTCCGGGACTTTCTATAATTCACCCCTCCACTTT
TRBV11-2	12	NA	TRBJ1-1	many	CASSLVGGEAFF	TGTGCCAGCAGCTTAGTGGGGGGCGAGGCTTTCTTT
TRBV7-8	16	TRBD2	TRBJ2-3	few	CASSLTGGSLTDTQYF	TGTGCCAGCAGCCTAACCGGGGGGAGTCTCACAGATACGCAGTATTTT
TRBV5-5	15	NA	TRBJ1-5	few	CASSLYSSSNQPQHF	TGTGCCAGCAGCTTGTATAGTAGTAGCAATCAGCCCCAGCATTTT
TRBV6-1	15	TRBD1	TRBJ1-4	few	CASSGMGQSNEKLFF	TGTGCCAGCAGTGGAATGGGACAGTCTAATGAAAAACTGTTTTTT
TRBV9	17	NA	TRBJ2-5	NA	CASSVDHSSPNGETQYF	TGTGCCAGCAGCGTAGATCACTCGAGTCCGAATGGAGAGACCCAGTACTTC
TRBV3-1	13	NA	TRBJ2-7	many	CASSPLLNYEQYF	TGTGCCAGCAGCCCGCTACTTAACTACGAGCAGTACTTC
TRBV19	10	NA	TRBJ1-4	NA	CATMDTRLFF	TGTGCCACCATGGACACGCGACTGTTTTTT